Presented here are 10 T cell receptor beta chains from one specimen sequenced in a study of siplizumab effects on memory and regulatory T cells. TCRdb's table, derived via immunoSEQ multiplex PCR, lists solely in-frame clones and lacks some. This table has over 85,000 clones, just under 95% appearing once. Sequencing was done on a sample of CD4+ T cells sorted from blood. The source of these receptors is a human donor in good health.

In this sample, this clone turned up once. CDR3 region: CASSLGQGAAGELFF. CDR3 bases: TGTGCCAGCTCACTCGGACAGGGTGCAGCCGGGGAGCTGTTTTTT. The chain is built from TRBV18 and TRBJ2-2; 8 bases are a match to TRBD1. CDR3 length: 15 residues. V was pared by 4 bases and J by 6 bases, with 7 bases of the junction left unmatched. Per the germline V gene, CDR1 is KGHSH and CDR2 is LQKENI.

V is TRBV6-5 and J is TRBJ1-5; 7 nucleotides line up with TRBD1. The J segment lost 6 bases and the V segment lost 2 bases, leaving 4 bases of the junction unmatched. From germline, CDR1 is MNHEY and CDR2 SVGAGI. This CDR3 spans 14 amino acids. This CDR3 is CASSYPDRVQPQHF. DNA of the CDR3: TGTGCCAGCAGTTACCCCGACAGGGTTCAGCCCCAGCATTTT.

The chain couples TRBV5-8 to TRBJ2-3; no reliable D call. The CDR3 loop spans 16 amino acids. Germline lookup yields CDR1 SGHTS and CDR2 YDEGEE. V was trimmed by 5 bases and J by 4 bases, leaving 20 bases between them. CDR3 residues: CASSSGVDAIADTQYF. The CDR3 bases are TGTGCCAGCAGTTCTGGGGTTGATGCCATCGCAGATACGCAGTATTTT.

J is TRBJ2-4 and V is TRBV9, with D tentatively TRBD2 (5 bases). Germline loops: CDR1 SGDLS, CDR2 YYNGEE. The CDR3 sequence is 16 residues long. Trimming cost V 0 bases and J 5 bases, with 15 bases left between them. CDR3 amino acids: CASSVDPGSLENIQYF. As DNA, the CDR3 is TGTGCCAGCAGCGTAGATCCGGGGAGCCTTGAAAACATTCAGTACTTC.

The chain uses TRBV5-6 and TRBJ2-3; D call uncertain. The V gene lost 1 base and the J gene lost 3 bases, with 12 bases spanning the gap. CDR3 length equals 15 residues. Germline V gene lookup returns CDR1 SGHDT and CDR2 YYEEEE. CDR3 nucleotide sequence: TGTGCCAGCAGCTTGCGGGCAGGCGAGACAGATACGCAGTATTTT. It encodes CASSLRAGETDTQYF. The full variable domain, with the rest looked up from reference TRBV5-6 and TRBJ2-3, is DAGVTQSPTHLIKTRGQQVTLRCSPKSGHDTVSWYQQALGQGPQFIFQYYEEEERQRGNFPDRFSGHQFPNYSSELNVNALLLGDSALYLCASSLRAGETDTQYFGPGTRLTVL.

The chain recombines TRBV30 with TRBJ2-7; TRBD2 aligns across 14 bases. The ends lost 7 bases at V and 6 bases at J; junction bases unmatched: 8. The CDR3 extends over 14 amino acids. Germline CDR1 GTSNPN, CDR2 SVGIG (reference sequence). In DNA form, the CDR3 reads TGTGCCTTACACGGGACTAGCGGGAGCTCCGAGCAGTACTTC. As protein: CALHGTSGSSEQYF.

The gene calls are TRBV7-9 and TRBJ1-1; 7 positions match TRBD1. Germline V CDR1 and CDR2: SEHNR, FQNEAQ (reference sequence). CDR3 length: 15 residues. Trimming took 5 bases from V and 4 from J; bases not matched to a gene: 10. The CDR3 region is CASSPGTAGGTEAFF. The CDR3 DNA is TGTGCCAGCAGCCCGGGGACAGCCGGGGGCACTGAAGCTTTCTTT. Based on the CDR3 plus reference TRBV7-9 and TRBJ1-1, the full variable domain is DTGVSQNPRHKITKRGQNVTFRCDPISEHNRLYWYRQTLGQGPEFLTYFQNEAQLEKSRLLSDRFSAERPKGSFSTLEIQRTEQGDSAMYLCASSPGTAGGTEAFFGQGTRLTVV.

The V and J genes are TRBV4-1 and TRBJ1-2, with D possibly matching TRBD1 (5 bases). In germline, CDR1 is MGHRA, CDR2 YSYEKL. V lost 0 bases and J lost 6, with 14 bases in between. The CDR3 has 15 amino acids. The DNA of the CDR3 is TGCGCCAGCAGCCAAGACGGCAGGGTGCAGGATGGCTACACCTTC. This gives the protein CASSQDGRVQDGYTF.

This chain joins TRBV30 and TRBJ2-7, with TRBD2 matching over 7 bases. There are 16 residues in the CDR3. The germline V gene has CDR1 GTSNPN and CDR2 SVGIG (reference sequence). Trimming removed 0 bases from V and 3 bases from J; junction bases left unmatched: 11. The CDR3 here is CAWSVPGGSVGYEQYF. The CDR3 DNA sequence: TGTGCCTGGAGTGTGCCGGGGGGTAGCGTCGGCTACGAGCAGTACTTC.

V usage is TRBV5-1 and J usage is TRBJ2-2; 7 bases align to TRBD2. Germline-derived CDR1 and CDR2 are SGHRS and YFSETQ. The CDR3 contains 14 residues. J gave up 8 bases and V 5 bases, and 9 bases lay outside the gene matches. The CDR3 spells CASRLIGRSGELFF. CDR3 nucleotides: TGCGCCAGCAGGTTGATCGGGAGGTCTGGGGAGCTGTTTTTT.